These 13 T cell receptor beta chains were all obtained from the same sample, sequenced in a study of cytomegalovirus exposure and HLA in healthy donors. The PCR made use of 60 Vbeta and 13 Jbeta primers. Sequencing was performed with immunoSEQ multiplex PCR; in TCRdb, only in-frame clones are kept and a portion is missing. The data hold roughly 120,000 clones, with around three quarters observed a single time. Sequenced input: PBMCs. The source of these receptors is a man aged 30 to 39 in good health and CMV-seropositive.

This chain connects TRBV5-1 to TRBJ2-7; 10 bases map to TRBD1. The CDR3 has 14 residues. The J segment lost 4 bases and the V segment lost 4 bases, leaving 5 bases of the junction unmatched. Germline CDR1 SGHRS, CDR2 YFSETQ. The CDR3 DNA sequence: TGCGCCAGCAGCGCCCGGGACAGGGGTTACGAGCAGTACTTC. This codes for CASSARDRGYEQYF.

This CDR3 is CASSQERGPTGTQYF. CDR3 in DNA: TGCGCCAGCAGCCAAGAGCGAGGTCCCACGGGGACCCAGTACTTC. V gene TRBV4-1 combines with J gene TRBJ2-5; D gene uncertain. The CDR3 has 15 residues. The V and J ends lost 0 bases and 7 bases respectively, with 15 bases between them. From germline, CDR1 is MGHRA and CDR2 YSYEKL.

The V gene is TRBV30, the J gene TRBJ2-7, with TRBD1 matching over 9 bases. This CDR3 spans 17 amino acids. V shed 3 bases and J 5 bases; nucleotides not matched to a gene: 17. Germline CDR1 GTSNPN, CDR2 SVGIG (reference sequence). The CDR3 protein is CAWSVPDHRGLPDEQYF. As DNA, the CDR3 is TGTGCCTGGAGCGTACCAGACCACAGGGGGCTTCCGGACGAGCAGTACTTC.

The CDR3 reads CSVGPTLGTALTEAFF. For the CDR3, the DNA is TGCAGCGTTGGTCCGACCCTAGGAACTGCTCTTACTGAAGCTTTCTTT. This sequence joins TRBV29-1 and TRBJ1-1; no clear D gene. This CDR3 comprises 16 residues. V shed 4 bases and J shed 5 bases, with 23 bases lying between them. CDR1 is SQVTM and CDR2 is ANQGSEA in the germline V gene.

The V gene is TRBV7-9, the J gene TRBJ1-1; 9 bases match TRBD1. From germline, CDR1 is SEHNR and CDR2 FQNEAQ (reference sequence). V trimming: 3 bases; J trimming: 5 bases; junction bases outside the gene matches: 7. The CDR3 contains 15 residues. The CDR3: CASSFLRQGVTEAFF. CDR3 DNA: TGTGCCAGCAGCTTCTTGAGACAGGGGGTGACTGAAGCTTTCTTT.

The gene calls are TRBV4-2 and TRBJ2-3; D unclear. The CDR3 has 14 amino acids. V shed 4 bases and J shed 2 bases, with 10 bases lying between them. The germline CDR1 and CDR2 sequences are LGHNA and YNFKEQ. The CDR3 coding sequence is TGTGCCAGCAGCCCCCCCGGGTCCACAGATACGCAGTATTTT. Its protein is CASSPPGSTDTQYF.

The rearrangement uses TRBV28 and TRBJ1-1; possible D gene TRBD1, 5 bases. Looked up from germline, CDR1 is MDHEN and CDR2 is SYDVKM. The CDR3 covers 17 residues. Trimming left V 4 bases short and J 8 bases short, with 26 bases between. CDR3 nucleotide sequence: TGTGCCAGCAGTTGGTTTCCCCGGGCAGGGCGCCTGCAAGAAGCTTTCTTT. Protein: CASSWFPRAGRLQEAFF.

The V call is TRBV11-2, the J call TRBJ2-3; the D gene is possibly TRBD1 (6 bases). V gave up 3 bases and J gave up 5 bases, with 12 bases separating them. CDR3 length equals 14 residues. Germline V gene lookup returns CDR1 SGHAT and CDR2 FQNNGV. The CDR3 sequence is CASSFWQGGDTQYF. As DNA, the CDR3 is TGTGCCAGCAGCTTTTGGCAAGGGGGAGATACGCAGTATTTT.

This clone turned up a few times. The chain joins TRBV5-1 to TRBJ2-3; D may be TRBD2 (5 bases). CDR1 SGHRS and CDR2 YFSETQ come from the germline V gene. This CDR3 has 13 residues. The ends were cut back, 4 bases at V and 5 bases at J, with 11 bases in the middle. CDR3 DNA sequence: TGCGCCAGCAGCGAGCAAGCGGAAGATACGCAGTATTTT. It specifies CASSEQAEDTQYF.

DNA of the CDR3: TGTGCCAGCACCGACCGCTGGGGCCCGGGCTCCGAGCAGTACTTC. It codes for CASTDRWGPGSEQYF. The chain uses TRBV6-4 and TRBJ2-7; tentative D call: TRBD1 (5 bases). The CDR3 loop spans 15 amino acids. Per germline, CDR1 MRHNA and CDR2 SNTAGT. V was cut by 7 bases and J by 6 bases, with 22 bases left in between.

J is TRBJ2-1 and V is TRBV11-3; perhaps TRBD2 as D (7 bases). Per germline, CDR1 SGHNT and CDR2 YENEEA. Trimming removed 2 bases at V and 4 bases at J, with 12 bases between. The CDR3 runs 15 residues. CDR3 residues: CASSLRGGNYNEQFF. The CDR3 coding sequence is TGTGCCAGCAGCTTAAGGGGGGGGAATTACAATGAGCAGTTCTTC. The full variable domain, completed using reference TRBV11-3 and TRBJ2-1, is EAGVVQSPRYKIIEKKQPVAFWCNPISGHNTLYWYLQNLGQGPELLIRYENEEAVDDSQLPKDRFSAERLKGVDSTLKIQPAELGDSAVYLCASSLRGGNYNEQFFGPGTRLTVL.

The chain recombines TRBV5-1 with TRBJ2-7, with D possibly TRBD2 on 6 matching bases. The CDR3 totals 12 residues. The V gene's germline CDR1 is SGHRS and CDR2 YFSETQ. V lost 7 bases and J 6 bases, leaving 14 bases between the germline ends. The CDR3 DNA follows: TGCGCCAGCGGGCGGGGTGAAATCGAGCAGTACTTC. It translates to CASGRGEIEQYF.

V gene TRBV6-6 combines with J gene TRBJ1-6, with a weak D call TRBD1 (5 bases). The CDR3 has 16 amino acids. V shed 7 bases and J shed 11 bases, with 24 bases lying between them. The germline V gene has CDR1 MNHNY and CDR2 SVGAGI (reference sequence). The CDR3 here is CASTPTEQRVLAPLHF. CDR3 nucleotide sequence: TGTGCCAGCACTCCGACAGAACAACGCGTTTTGGCACCCCTCCACTTT.